Shown below are 4 T cell receptor beta chains from a single sample sequenced in a study of glioma-infiltrating T cells. TCR alpha and beta CDR3 regions were amplified from RNA using iRepertoire nested multiplex PCR. A single record per CDR3 protein comes from TCRdb applying MiXCR to the multiplex PCR reads. The sample lists over 80,000 distinct CDR3 sequences; 40% were seen once. The sequencing sample was made of glioma tissue, nonneoplastic brain tissue, or PBMCs (not recorded which). The origin of the receptors is a human donor with low-grade glioma or glioblastoma, undergoing nonglioma brain surgery, or in good health (not recorded which).

The gene calls are TRBV6-2 or TRBV6-3 and TRBJ2-1; TRBD2 agrees at 9 bases. Germline CDR1 reads MNHEY; CDR2 reads SVGEGT. CDR3 length: 18 amino acids. Trimming removed 2 bases from V and 13 bases from J; junction bases left unmatched: 21. The CDR3 DNA reads as TGTGCCAGCAGTTACACGTTTGGTCGGGGACTAGCTGGGGGTGACCAGTTCTTC. Amino acid sequence: CASSYTFGRGLAGGDQFF.

The sample holds many counts of this clonotype. The rearrangement links TRBV29-1 to TRBJ2-1, with 7 positions matching TRBD2. Germline CDR1 and CDR2: SQVTM and ANQGSEA. V was clipped by 4 bases and J by 9 bases; unmatched bases: 15. This CDR3 has 15 amino acids. The CDR3 here is CSVVGSQRGGGEQFF. CDR3 nucleotides: TGCAGCGTTGTAGGTTCCCAGCGGGGTGGTGGTGAGCAGTTCTTC.

This clonotype was picked up many times. The chain uses TRBV19 and TRBJ1-2; tentative D call: TRBD1 (6 bases). There are 13 residues in the CDR3. Germline V gene sequence: CDR1 LNHDA, CDR2 SQIVND (reference sequence). V was clipped by 6 bases and J by 0 bases, with 8 bases between them. As DNA, the CDR3 is TGTGCCAGTAGCGGACAGCCTAACTATGGCTACACCTTC. It translates to CASSGQPNYGYTF.

This clonotype occurred a few times. The chain combines TRBV5-4 with TRBJ2-7; TRBD2 matches 7 bases. V dropped 4 bases and J dropped 4; count of bases not matched to a gene: 11. From germline, CDR1 is SGHNT and CDR2 YYREEE (reference sequence). The CDR3 extends over 15 amino acids. This chain's CDR3 is CASSRDRLAAYEQYF. The CDR3 DNA reads TGTGCCAGCAGCCGCGATAGACTAGCAGCATACGAGCAGTACTTC.